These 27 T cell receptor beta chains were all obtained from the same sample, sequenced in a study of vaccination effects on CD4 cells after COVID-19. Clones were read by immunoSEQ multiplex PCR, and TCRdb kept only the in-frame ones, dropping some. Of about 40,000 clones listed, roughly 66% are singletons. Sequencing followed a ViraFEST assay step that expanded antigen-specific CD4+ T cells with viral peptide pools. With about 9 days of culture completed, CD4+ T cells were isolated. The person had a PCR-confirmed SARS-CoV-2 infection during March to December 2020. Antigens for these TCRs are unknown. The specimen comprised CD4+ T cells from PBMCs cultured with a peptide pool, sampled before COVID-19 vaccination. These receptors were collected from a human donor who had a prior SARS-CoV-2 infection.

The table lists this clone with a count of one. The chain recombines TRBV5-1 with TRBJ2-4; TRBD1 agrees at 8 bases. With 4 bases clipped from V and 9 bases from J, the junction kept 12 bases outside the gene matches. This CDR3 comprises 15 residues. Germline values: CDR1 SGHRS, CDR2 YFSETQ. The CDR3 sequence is CASSPGSMDRAIQYF. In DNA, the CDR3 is TGCGCCAGCAGCCCCGGATCGATGGACAGGGCCATTCAGTACTTC.

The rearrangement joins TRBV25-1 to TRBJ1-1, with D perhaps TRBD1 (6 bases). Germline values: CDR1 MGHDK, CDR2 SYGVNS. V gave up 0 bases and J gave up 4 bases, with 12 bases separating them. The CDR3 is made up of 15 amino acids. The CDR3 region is CASSEYKGVGTEAFF. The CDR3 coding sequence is TGTGCCAGCAGTGAATATAAGGGGGTCGGCACTGAAGCTTTCTTT.

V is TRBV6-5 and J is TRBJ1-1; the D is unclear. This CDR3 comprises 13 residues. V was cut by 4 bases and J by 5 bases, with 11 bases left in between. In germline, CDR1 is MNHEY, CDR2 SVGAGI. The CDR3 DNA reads TGTGCCAGCAGTTCTCCGCTGGGGACTGAAGCTTTCTTT. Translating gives CASSSPLGTEAFF.

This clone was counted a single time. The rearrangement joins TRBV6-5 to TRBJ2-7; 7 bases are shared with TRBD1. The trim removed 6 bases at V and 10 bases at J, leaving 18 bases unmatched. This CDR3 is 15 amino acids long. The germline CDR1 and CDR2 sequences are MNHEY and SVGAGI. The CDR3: CASSALGRGSASQYF. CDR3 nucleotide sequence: TGTGCCAGCAGCGCCCTTGGCAGGGGGTCAGCCTCACAGTACTTC.

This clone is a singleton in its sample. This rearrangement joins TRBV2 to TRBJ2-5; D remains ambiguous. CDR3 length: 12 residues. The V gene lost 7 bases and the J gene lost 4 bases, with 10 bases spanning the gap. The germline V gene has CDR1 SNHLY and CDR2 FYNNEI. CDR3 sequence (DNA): TGTGCCAGCAATAGGTTTTTAGAGACCCAGTACTTC. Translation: CASNRFLETQYF.

Here the CDR3 DNA reads TGTGCCAGCAGCCGCAGTGGGATCGTGAACACTGAAGCTTTCTTT. It codes for CASSRSGIVNTEAFF. This chain connects TRBV7-3 to TRBJ1-1; no definite D call. The V gene's germline CDR1 is SGHTA and CDR2 FQGTGA. Trimming cost V 5 bases and J 0 bases, with 13 bases left between them. This CDR3 comprises 15 residues. Based on the CDR3 plus reference TRBV7-3 and TRBJ1-1, the full variable domain is GAGVSQTPSNKVTEKGKYVELRCDPISGHTALYWYRQSLGQGPEFLIYFQGTGAADDSGLPNDRFFAVRPEGSVSTLKIQRTERGDSAVYLCASSRSGIVNTEAFFGQGTRLTVV.

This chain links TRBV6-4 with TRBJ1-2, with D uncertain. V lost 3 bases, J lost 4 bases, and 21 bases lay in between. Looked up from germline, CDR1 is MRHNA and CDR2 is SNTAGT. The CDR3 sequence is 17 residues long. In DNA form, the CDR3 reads TGTGCCAGCAGTGAATTGTCCCCCGGCCACCTTGGCTATGGCTACACCTTC. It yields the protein CASSELSPGHLGYGYTF.

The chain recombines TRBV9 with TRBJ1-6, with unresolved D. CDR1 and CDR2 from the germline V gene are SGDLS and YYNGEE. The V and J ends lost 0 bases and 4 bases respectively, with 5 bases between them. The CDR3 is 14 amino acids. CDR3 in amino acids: CASSVGDYNSPLHF. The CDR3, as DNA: TGTGCCAGCAGCGTAGGGGATTATAATTCACCCCTCCACTTT. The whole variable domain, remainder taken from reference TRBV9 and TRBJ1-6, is DSGVTQTPKHLITATGQRVTLRCSPRSGDLSVYWYQQSLDQGLQFLIQYYNGEERAKGNILERFSAQQFPDLHSELNLSSLELGDSALYFCASSVGDYNSPLHFGNGTRLTVT.

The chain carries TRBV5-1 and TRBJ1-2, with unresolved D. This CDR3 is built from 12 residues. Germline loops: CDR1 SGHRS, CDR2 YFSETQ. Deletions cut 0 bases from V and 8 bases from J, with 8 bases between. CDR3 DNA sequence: TGCGCCAGCAGCTTGGATCGGATGGGCTACACCTTC. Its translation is CASSLDRMGYTF. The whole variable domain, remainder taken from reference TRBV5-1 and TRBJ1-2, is KAGVTQTPRYLIKTRGQQVTLSCSPISGHRSVSWYQQTPGQGLQFLFEYFSETQRNKGNFPGRFSGRQFSNSRSEMNVSTLELGDSALYLCASSLDRMGYTFGSGTRLTVV.

CDR3 region: CASSPRGEAGGWTEAFF. CDR3 sequence (DNA): TGTGCCAGCAGCCCCCGGGGTGAGGCAGGCGGGTGGACTGAAGCTTTCTTT. The rearrangement joins TRBV9 to TRBJ1-1; D is ambiguous. The germline V gene has CDR1 SGDLS and CDR2 YYNGEE. The CDR3 is 17 amino acids. Trimming removed 4 bases from V and 5 bases from J, with 24 bases in between.

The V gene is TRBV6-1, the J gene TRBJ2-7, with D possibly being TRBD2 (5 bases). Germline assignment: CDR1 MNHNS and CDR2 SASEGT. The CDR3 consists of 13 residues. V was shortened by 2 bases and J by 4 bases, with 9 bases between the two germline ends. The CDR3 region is CASSEPGWYEQYF. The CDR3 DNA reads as TGTGCCAGCAGTGAACCGGGGTGGTACGAGCAGTACTTC.

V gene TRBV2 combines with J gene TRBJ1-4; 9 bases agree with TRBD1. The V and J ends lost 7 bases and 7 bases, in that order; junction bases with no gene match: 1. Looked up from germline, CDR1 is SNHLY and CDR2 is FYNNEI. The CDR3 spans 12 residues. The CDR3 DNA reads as TGTGCCAGCAAGGACAGGGGTGAAAAACTGTTTTTT. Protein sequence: CASKDRGEKLFF. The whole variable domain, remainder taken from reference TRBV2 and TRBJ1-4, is EPEVTQTPSHQVTQMGQEVILRCVPISNHLYFYWYRQILGQKVEFLVSFYNNEISEKSEIFDDQFSVERPDGSNFTLKIRSTKLEDSAMYFCASKDRGEKLFFGSGTQLSVL.

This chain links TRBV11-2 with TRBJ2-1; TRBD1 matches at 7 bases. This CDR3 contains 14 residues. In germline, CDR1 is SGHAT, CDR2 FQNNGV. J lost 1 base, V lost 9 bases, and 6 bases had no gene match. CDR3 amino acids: CASTRQGSYNEQFF. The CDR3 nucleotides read TGTGCCAGTACCCGACAGGGATCCTACAATGAGCAGTTCTTC.

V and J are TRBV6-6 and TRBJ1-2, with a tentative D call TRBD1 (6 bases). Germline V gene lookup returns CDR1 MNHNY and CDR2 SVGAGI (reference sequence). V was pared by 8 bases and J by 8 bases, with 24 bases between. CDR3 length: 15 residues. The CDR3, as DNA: TGTGCCAGCGCTGGGGGTGGGGGGCGCAGTCGGGGCTACACCTTC. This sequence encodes CASAGGGGRSRGYTF.

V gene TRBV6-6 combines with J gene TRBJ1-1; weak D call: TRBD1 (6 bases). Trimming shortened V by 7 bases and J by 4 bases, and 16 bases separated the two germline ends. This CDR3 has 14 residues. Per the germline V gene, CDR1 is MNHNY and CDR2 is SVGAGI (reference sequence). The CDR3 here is CASTEGGPFTEAFF. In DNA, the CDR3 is TGTGCCAGCACCGAGGGGGGCCCGTTCACTGAAGCTTTCTTT.

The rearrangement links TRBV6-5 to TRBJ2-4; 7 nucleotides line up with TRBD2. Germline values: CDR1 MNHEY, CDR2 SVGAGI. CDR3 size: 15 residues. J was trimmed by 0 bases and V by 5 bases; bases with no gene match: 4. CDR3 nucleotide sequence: TGTGCCAGCAGTACCGGGGGGATAGCCAAAAACATTCAGTACTTC. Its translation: CASSTGGIAKNIQYF.

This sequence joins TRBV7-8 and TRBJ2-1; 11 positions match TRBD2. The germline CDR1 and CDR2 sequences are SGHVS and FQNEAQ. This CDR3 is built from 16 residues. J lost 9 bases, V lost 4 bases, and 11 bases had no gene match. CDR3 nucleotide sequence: TGTGCCAGCAGCTCTAAACTAGCGGGGGCCACAGGTGAGCAGTTCTTC. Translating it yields CASSSKLAGATGEQFF.

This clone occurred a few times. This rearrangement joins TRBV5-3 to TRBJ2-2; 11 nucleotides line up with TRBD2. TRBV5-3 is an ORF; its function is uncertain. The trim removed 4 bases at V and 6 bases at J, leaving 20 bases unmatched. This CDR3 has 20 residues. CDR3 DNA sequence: TGTGCCAGAAGCCCAGGATATTTAGCGGGAGGGCCTTGGACGCCCGGGGAGCTGTTTTTT. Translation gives CARSPGYLAGGPWTPGELFF.

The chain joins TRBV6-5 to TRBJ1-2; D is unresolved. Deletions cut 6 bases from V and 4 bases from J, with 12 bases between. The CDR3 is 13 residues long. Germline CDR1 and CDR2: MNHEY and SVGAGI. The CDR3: CASRVTIGYGYTF. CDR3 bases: TGTGCCAGCAGAGTAACGATAGGCTATGGCTACACCTTC.

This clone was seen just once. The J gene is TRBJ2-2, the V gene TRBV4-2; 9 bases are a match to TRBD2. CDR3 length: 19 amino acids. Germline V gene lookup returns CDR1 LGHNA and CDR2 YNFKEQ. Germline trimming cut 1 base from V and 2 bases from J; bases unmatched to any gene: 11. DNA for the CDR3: TGTGCCAGCAGCCAAGGCCGTTCTAGCGGGATAGGTAACACCGGGGAGCTGTTTTTT. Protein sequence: CASSQGRSSGIGNTGELFF.

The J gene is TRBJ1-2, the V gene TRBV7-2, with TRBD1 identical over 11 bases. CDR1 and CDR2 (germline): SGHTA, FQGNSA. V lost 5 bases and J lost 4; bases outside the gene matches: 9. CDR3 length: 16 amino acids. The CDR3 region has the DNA TGTGCCAGCAGCGGCGGGACAGGGGGAGCCGGCTATGGCTACACCTTC. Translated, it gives CASSGGTGGAGYGYTF.

The CDR3 sequence: CASRPGLAGVITRYNEQFF. In DNA form, the CDR3 reads TGTGCCAGCAGGCCGGGACTAGCGGGAGTAATAACACGGTACAATGAGCAGTTCTTC. The chain couples TRBV2 to TRBJ2-1; 14 bases agree with TRBD2. The V and J ends lost 6 bases and 4 bases, in that order; junction bases with no gene match: 14. The CDR3 runs to 19 residues. Germline V gives CDR1 SNHLY, CDR2 FYNNEI.

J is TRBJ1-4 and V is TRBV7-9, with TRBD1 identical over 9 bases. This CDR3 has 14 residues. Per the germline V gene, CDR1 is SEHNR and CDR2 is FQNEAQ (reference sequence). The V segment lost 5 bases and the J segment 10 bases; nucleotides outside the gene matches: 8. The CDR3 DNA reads TGTGCCAGCAGCCGAGGACAGGGGAGAGGAAAACTGTTTTTT. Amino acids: CASSRGQGRGKLFF. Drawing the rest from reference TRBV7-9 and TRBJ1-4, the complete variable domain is DTGVSQNPRHKITKRGQNVTFRCDPISEHNRLYWYRQTLGQGPEFLTYFQNEAQLEKSRLLSDRFSAERPKGSFSTLEIQRTEQGDSAMYLCASSRGQGRGKLFFGSGTQLSVL.

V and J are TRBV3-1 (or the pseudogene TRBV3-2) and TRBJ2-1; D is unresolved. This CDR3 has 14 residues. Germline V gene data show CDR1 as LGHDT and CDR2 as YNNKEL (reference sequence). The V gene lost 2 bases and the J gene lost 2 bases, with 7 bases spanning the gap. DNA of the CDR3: TGTGCCAGCAGCCAATTAACAGCCTACAATGAGCAGTTCTTC. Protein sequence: CASSQLTAYNEQFF.

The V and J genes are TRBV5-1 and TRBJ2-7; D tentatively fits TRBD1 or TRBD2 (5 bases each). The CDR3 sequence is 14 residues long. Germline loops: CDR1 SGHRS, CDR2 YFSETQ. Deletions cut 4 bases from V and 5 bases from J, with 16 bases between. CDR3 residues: CASSHGTLGDEQYF. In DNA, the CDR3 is TGCGCCAGCAGCCATGGGACCCTGGGGGACGAGCAGTACTTC.

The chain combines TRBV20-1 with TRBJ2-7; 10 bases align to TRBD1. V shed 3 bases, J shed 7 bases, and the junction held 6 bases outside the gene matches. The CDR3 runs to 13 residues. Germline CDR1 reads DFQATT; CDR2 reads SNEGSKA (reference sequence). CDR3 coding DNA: TGCAGTGCTAGTCGGGACAGGGGAGGGGAGCAGTACTTC. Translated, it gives CSASRDRGGEQYF.

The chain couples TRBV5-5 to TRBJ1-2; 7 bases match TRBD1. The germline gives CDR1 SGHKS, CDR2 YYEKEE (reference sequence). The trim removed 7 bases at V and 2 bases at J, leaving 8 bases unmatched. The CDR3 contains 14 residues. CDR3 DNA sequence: TGTGCCAGCTCTCCCAGGGGGGAAAACTATGGCTACACCTTC. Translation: CASSPRGENYGYTF.